This TCR beta chain appears in the sequencing data of a study of blood T cell repertoires in COVID-19. Libraries were prepared by immunoSEQ multiplex PCR; TCRdb keeps only in-frame clonotypes and omits some of them. The sample holds about 150,000 clones, roughly 90% seen once. Trimming cost V 3 bases and J 5 bases; bases outside gene matches: 5. The CDR3 runs 14 residues. CDR1 is LNHDA, CDR2 SQIVND, per germline (reference sequence). Contact with a PCR-confirmed or clinician-diagnosed COVID-19 case occurred within 2 weeks of entry. This sequence joins TRBV19 and TRBJ2-5; the match to TRBD1 covers 8 bases. The source is a woman aged 40 to 49 who had been exposed to COVID-19. Material: PBMCs or T cells enriched from blood (not recorded which). CDR3: CASSIQGARETQYF. In DNA, the CDR3 is TGTGCCAGTAGTATTCAGGGGGCGCGGGAGACCCAGTACTTC.